These T cell receptor beta chains were read from a single sample in a study of identical twins. TCRdb itself ran the 5' RACE reads through MiXCR, one entry per CDR3 protein. The sample lists fewer than 350,000 distinct CDR3 sequences; roughly 8.6% were seen once. The same data also contributed to another study, on yellow fever vaccine responses in identical twins.

Sequencing input: memory (CD45RO+) T cells sorted from blood. These receptors were taken from a woman aged 18-35 years in good health. Each CDR3 is given with its conserved first and last residue. Fields, in order: V gene, clone size, D gene, J gene, CDR3 protein, CDR3 DNA. A D gene is named only where the DNA matches it firmly. A clone size is listed for some rows: how often the clone was seen (once, few, many), or a class if it is expanded.

v_gene: TRBV19; abundance: few; d_gene: NA; j_gene: TRBJ2-5; CDR3aa: CASGEAGNYRETQYF; CDR3nt: TGTGCCAGTGGCGAGGCGGGGAATTACCGGGAGACCCAGTACTTC
v_gene: TRBV12-3/TRBV12-4; abundance: many; d_gene: NA; j_gene: TRBJ1-4; CDR3aa: CASSLPPEKEKLFF; CDR3nt: TGTGCCAGCAGTTTACCCCCAGAGAAGGAAAAACTGTTTTTT
v_gene: TRBV2; abundance: NA; d_gene: TRBD2; j_gene: TRBJ2-1; CDR3aa: CASSPQAGISYNEQFF; CDR3nt: TGTGCCAGCAGCCCCCAAGCGGGGATATCCTACAATGAGCAGTTCTTC
v_gene: TRBV6-1; abundance: many; d_gene: TRBD2; j_gene: TRBJ2-1; CDR3aa: CASIAGGSSYNEQFF; CDR3nt: TGTGCCAGCATAGCGGGGGGTAGCTCCTACAATGAGCAGTTCTTC
v_gene: TRBV4-2; abundance: NA; d_gene: TRBD2; j_gene: TRBJ2-4; CDR3aa: CASSQDWASGGRRNIQYF; CDR3nt: TGTGCCAGCAGCCAAGATTGGGCTAGCGGGGGGCGGAGGAACATTCAGTACTTC
v_gene: TRBV24-1; abundance: NA; d_gene: TRBD1; j_gene: TRBJ2-1; CDR3aa: CATRDGTGGSEQFF; CDR3nt: TGTGCCACCAGAGATGGGACAGGGGGTAGTGAGCAGTTCTTC
v_gene: TRBV29-1; abundance: many; d_gene: TRBD1; j_gene: TRBJ1-1; CDR3aa: CSVEDPTGLRTEAFF; CDR3nt: TGCAGCGTTGAAGACCCGACAGGGTTACGGACTGAAGCTTTCTTT
v_gene: TRBV4-1; abundance: many; d_gene: NA; j_gene: TRBJ2-2; CDR3aa: CASSQEGLSNTGELFF; CDR3nt: TGCGCCAGCAGCCAAGAAGGTCTGTCAAACACCGGGGAGCTGTTTTTT
v_gene: TRBV10-3; abundance: many; d_gene: NA; j_gene: TRBJ1-3; CDR3aa: CAIRGAQGSGNTIYF; CDR3nt: TGTGCCATCAGGGGGGCACAGGGCTCTGGAAACACCATATATTTT
v_gene: TRBV20-1; abundance: many; d_gene: TRBD2; j_gene: TRBJ2-5; CDR3aa: CSARPTSGGMQETQYF; CDR3nt: TGCAGTGCTAGACCGACTAGCGGGGGGATGCAAGAGACCCAGTACTTC
v_gene: TRBV6-5; abundance: many; d_gene: TRBD1; j_gene: TRBJ1-1; CDR3aa: CASSYGQGNTEAFF; CDR3nt: TGTGCCAGCAGCTACGGACAGGGGAACACTGAAGCTTTCTTT
v_gene: TRBV5-1; abundance: few; d_gene: TRBD2; j_gene: TRBJ2-3; CDR3aa: CASSFFGLAGEPPGVDTQYF; CDR3nt: TGCGCCAGCAGCTTCTTCGGACTAGCGGGAGAGCCTCCGGGGGTAGATACGCAGTATTTT
v_gene: TRBV4-2; abundance: many; d_gene: NA; j_gene: TRBJ2-3; CDR3aa: CASSQEFVTDTQYF; CDR3nt: TGTGCCAGCAGCCAAGAATTCGTCACAGATACGCAGTATTTT
v_gene: TRBV10-3; abundance: many; d_gene: NA; j_gene: TRBJ1-1; CDR3aa: CAASGVGGNTEAFF; CDR3nt: TGTGCCGCCTCAGGGGTGGGGGGGAACACTGAAGCTTTCTTT
v_gene: TRBV20-1; abundance: many; d_gene: NA; j_gene: TRBJ1-2; CDR3aa: CSAVKRRSNYTF; CDR3nt: TGCAGTGCAGTCAAGCGACGCTCTAACTACACCTTC
v_gene: TRBV3-1; abundance: NA; d_gene: NA; j_gene: TRBJ1-2; CDR3aa: CASSQASEGYGYTF; CDR3nt: TGTGCCAGCAGCCAGGCTTCCGAGGGCTATGGCTACACCTTC
v_gene: TRBV6-1; abundance: few; d_gene: NA; j_gene: TRBJ1-5; CDR3aa: CASSEGQALRTQHF; CDR3nt: TGTGCCAGCAGTGAAGGGCAGGCCCTAAGGACCCAGCATTTT
v_gene: TRBV6-1; abundance: NA; d_gene: NA; j_gene: TRBJ1-5; CDR3aa: CASRREAGNQPQHF; CDR3nt: TGTGCCAGCAGGAGGGAAGCGGGCAATCAGCCCCAGCATTTT
v_gene: TRBV5-5; abundance: many; d_gene: NA; j_gene: TRBJ2-1; CDR3aa: CASSLSRVASSEQFF; CDR3nt: TGTGCCAGCAGCTTGTCAAGGGTAGCGTCGAGTGAGCAGTTCTTC
v_gene: TRBV12-3/TRBV12-4; abundance: many; d_gene: TRBD1; j_gene: TRBJ1-5; CDR3aa: CASRQGGSYNQPQHF; CDR3nt: TGTGCCAGCAGGCAGGGGGGCAGCTACAATCAGCCCCAGCATTTT